The 32 T cell receptor beta chains below all came from one sample that was sequenced in a study of blood T cell repertoires in COVID-19. This table comes from immunoSEQ multiplex PCR, and its TCRdb copy is limited to in-frame clones, with some not included. Here the sample spans under 200,000 clones, around 80% being singletons. Sequencing input: peripheral blood. These TCRs come from a man in his 60s with acute or convalescent COVID-19.

This rearrangement joins TRBV7-2 to TRBJ1-1; maybe TRBD1 (5 bases). Germline V gene sequence: CDR1 SGHTA, CDR2 FQGNSA. V lost 5 bases, J lost 5 bases, and 18 bases lay in between. CDR3 size: 15 residues. CDR3 loop: CASSPNWDWRTEAFF. The CDR3 DNA sequence: TGTGCCAGCAGCCCCAATTGGGACTGGAGAACTGAAGCTTTCTTT. Variable domain in full (rest from reference TRBV7-2 and TRBJ1-1): GAGVSQSPSNKVTEKGKDVELRCDPISGHTALYWYRQSLGQGLEFLIYFQGNSAPDKSGLPSDRFSAERTGGSVSTLTIQRTQQEDSAVYLCASSPNWDWRTEAFFGQGTRLTVV.

The chain combines TRBV7-2 with TRBJ1-5; 7 bases agree with TRBD1. With V trimmed by 1 base and J by 6 bases, 9 bases remained unmatched. The CDR3 spans 16 residues. CDR1 SGHTA and CDR2 FQGNSA come from the germline V gene. The CDR3 region is CASSLGDRAWGQPQHF. CDR3 bases: TGTGCCAGCAGCTTAGGAGACAGGGCTTGGGGTCAGCCCCAGCATTTT.

V is TRBV5-1 and J is TRBJ2-6; D might be TRBD1 (5 bases). Germline CDR1 is SGHRS and CDR2 is YFSETQ. This CDR3 comprises 17 residues. The ends were cut back, 2 bases at V and 2 bases at J, with 14 bases in the middle. The CDR3 spells CASSLQVRRAGANVLTF. In DNA, the CDR3 is TGCGCCAGCAGCTTACAGGTTCGAAGGGCTGGGGCCAACGTCCTGACTTTC.

The V and J genes are TRBV10-2 and TRBJ1-1; the D gene is possibly TRBD1 (6 bases). The length of the CDR3 is 14 residues. V lost 2 bases and J lost 7, with 14 bases in between. The V gene's germline CDR1 is WSHSY and CDR2 SAAADI. The CDR3 nucleotides are TGCGCCAGCAGTGAGCCGACAGGATGGGGTGAAGCTTTCTTT. Protein: CASSEPTGWGEAFF.

This chain joins TRBV3-1 (or the pseudogene TRBV3-2) and TRBJ2-3; D call uncertain. V lost 1 base, J lost 0 bases, and 8 bases lay in between. The CDR3 is made up of 15 amino acids. CDR1 is LGHDT and CDR2 is YNNKEL in the germline V gene (reference sequence). CDR3 amino acids: CASSQALVSTDTQYF. The CDR3 DNA reads TGTGCCAGCAGCCAAGCCCTAGTAAGCACAGATACGCAGTATTTT.

The rearrangement links TRBV9 to TRBJ1-1, with TRBD1 matching over 9 bases. Germline V gene data show CDR1 as SGDLS and CDR2 as YYNGEE. This CDR3 spans 16 amino acids. Trimming cost V 3 bases and J 4 bases; bases outside gene matches: 10. The CDR3 nucleotides read TGTGCCAGCAGCGCCGGACAGGGGAATCCGAGCACTGAAGCTTTCTTT. This translates into CASSAGQGNPSTEAFF.

On this clone itself: One end of the junction varies from germline; a read error may be responsible. Here the CDR3 reads CASNLGGTGREKLFF. CDR3 DNA: TGCGCCAGCAACTTGGGTGGGACAGGGCGCGAAAAACTGTTTTTT. V usage is TRBV5-1 and J usage is TRBJ1-4, with 9 nucleotides matching TRBD1. Germline V gives CDR1 SGHRS, CDR2 YFSETQ. The CDR3 consists of 15 residues. Full variable domain (rest looked up from reference TRBV5-1 and TRBJ1-4): KAGVTQTPRYLIKTRGQQVTLSCSPISGHRSVSWYQQTPGQGLQFLFEYFSETQRNKGNFPGRFSGRQFSNSRSEMNVSTLELGDSALYLCASNLGGTGREKLFFGSGTQLSVL.

The V gene is TRBV5-6, the J gene TRBJ2-7; tentative D call: TRBD1 (6 bases). Germline-derived CDR1 and CDR2 are SGHDT and YYEEEE. V lost 6 bases, J lost 2 bases, and 15 bases lay in between. This CDR3 spans 14 amino acids. The CDR3, as DNA: TGTGCCAGCAACTCGGGACAAAAGACCTACGAGCAGTACTTC. This sequence encodes CASNSGQKTYEQYF.

The chain links TRBV4-1 to TRBJ1-4; tentatively, D is TRBD1 (5 bases). CDR1 MGHRA and CDR2 YSYEKL come from the germline V gene. Trimming took 0 bases from V and 5 from J, leaving 13 bases between them. This CDR3 is 16 amino acids long. The CDR3 DNA follows: TGCGCCAGCAGCCAAGATATCGACAGCATGAATGAAAAACTGTTTTTT. Encoded protein: CASSQDIDSMNEKLFF.

This clone appeared a few times. The gene calls are TRBV11-2 and TRBJ1-6, with D perhaps matching TRBD1 (5 bases). This CDR3 comprises 14 residues. CDR1 is SGHAT and CDR2 is FQNNGV in the germline V gene. The germline V and J ends were trimmed by 1 base and 9 bases, with 10 bases remaining between them. This CDR3 reads CASSLALRGSPLHF. The CDR3 coding sequence is TGTGCCAGCAGCTTAGCCCTTAGGGGTTCACCCCTCCACTTT.

The V gene is TRBV29-1, the J gene TRBJ2-5; perhaps TRBD2 as D (6 bases). The germline V and J ends were trimmed by 7 bases and 4 bases, with 13 bases remaining between them. This CDR3 has 12 amino acids. Germline values: CDR1 SQVTM, CDR2 ANQGSEA. The CDR3, as DNA: TGCAGCGCCTCACTAGCTGGAGAGACCCAGTACTTC. This gives the protein CSASLAGETQYF. The variable domain in full, completed from reference TRBV29-1 and TRBJ2-5, reads SAVISQKPSRDICQRGTSLTIQCQVDSQVTMMFWYRQQPGQSLTLIATANQGSEATYESGFVIDKFPISRPNLTFSTLTVSNMSPEDSSIYLCSASLAGETQYFGPGTRLLVL.

This clone was counted once. V usage is TRBV27 and J usage is TRBJ2-5, with D possibly TRBD1 on 6 matching bases. Germline CDR1 MNHEY, CDR2 SMNVEV (reference sequence). The germline V and J ends were trimmed by 6 bases and 0 bases, with 14 bases remaining between them. The CDR3 consists of 15 residues. The chain's CDR3 is CASRIIGTNQETQYF. CDR3 bases: TGTGCCAGCAGGATCATTGGGACAAACCAAGAGACCCAGTACTTC.

V and J are TRBV7-8 and TRBJ2-5; 9 bases align to TRBD2. CDR1 and CDR2 from the germline V gene are SGHVS and FQNEAQ. This CDR3 region has 14 residues. J gave up 5 bases and V 4 bases, and 5 bases lay outside the gene matches. CDR3 loop: CASSSGLAGETQYF. CDR3 in DNA: TGTGCCAGCAGCTCGGGACTAGCTGGGGAGACCCAGTACTTC.

This clone was counted a few times. J is TRBJ2-3 and V is TRBV30; 12 bases map to TRBD2. Germline CDR1 reads GTSNPN; CDR2 reads SVGIG (reference sequence). V lost 4 bases and J lost 5; bases outside the gene matches: 4. This CDR3 has 14 amino acids. CDR3 in DNA: TGTGCCTGGACTAGCGGGGGGGCAATAGATACGCAGTATTTT. Protein product: CAWTSGGAIDTQYF.

The chain has TRBV6-5 and TRBJ2-7, with 7 bases identical to TRBD1. Germline CDR1 MNHEY, CDR2 SVGAGI. V lost 3 bases, J lost 3 bases, and 5 bases stayed unmatched. This CDR3 has 14 amino acids. CDR3 coding DNA: TGTGCCAGCAGTTATGATCGGACAGGCTACGAGCAGTACTTC. Protein: CASSYDRTGYEQYF.

This rearrangement joins TRBV27 to TRBJ2-3; the match to TRBD1 covers 7 bases. V lost 6 bases, J lost 4 bases, and 10 bases stayed unmatched. Looked up from germline, CDR1 is MNHEY and CDR2 is SMNVEV (reference sequence). The CDR3 is made up of 15 amino acids. Here the CDR3 reads CASRTGPQGADTQYF. The CDR3 nucleotides read TGTGCCAGCAGGACAGGGCCCCAGGGGGCAGATACGCAGTATTTT.

This clone was observed a few times. The rearrangement links TRBV2 to TRBJ2-7; D is ambiguous. Germline V gene lookup returns CDR1 SNHLY and CDR2 FYNNEI. V lost 6 bases to trimming and J lost 3 bases, with 12 bases between them. This CDR3 has 13 residues. This CDR3 is CASRSSPFYEQYF. CDR3 bases: TGTGCCAGCAGGTCTTCTCCCTTCTACGAGCAGTACTTC.

With regard to this clone: Germline and junction disagree at one end, which may indicate a read error. The chain carries TRBV6-1 and TRBJ1-1; D possibly corresponds to TRBD1 (5 bases). The germline V gene has CDR1 MNHNS and CDR2 SASEGT. The CDR3 runs to 13 residues. In DNA form, the CDR3 reads TGTGCCAGCAGTGAAGTAACGGACATCGAAGGTTTCTTT. Translation: CASSEVTDIEGFF.

This clone showed up just a few times. Here the CDR3 DNA reads TGTGCCTGGACCCCAACAGGGTACAATCAGCCCCAGCATTTT. Its protein is CAWTPTGYNQPQHF. This sequence joins TRBV30 and TRBJ1-5; D might be TRBD1 (6 bases). The germline gives CDR1 GTSNPN, CDR2 SVGIG (reference sequence). With 4 bases removed from V and 3 bases from J, the gap between germline ends came to 13 bases. This CDR3 has 14 amino acids. Supplemented by reference TRBV30 and TRBJ1-5, the full variable domain reads SQTIHQWPATLVQPVGSPLSLECTVEGTSNPNLYWYRQAAGRGLQLLFYSVGIGQISSEVPQNLSASRPQDRQFILSSKKLLLSDSGFYLCAWTPTGYNQPQHFGDGTRLSIL.

The rearrangement links TRBV9 to TRBJ1-2; TRBD1 aligns across 10 bases. The CDR3 covers 18 residues. Germline CDR1 is SGDLS and CDR2 is YYNGEE. J gave up 4 bases and V 3 bases, and 15 bases lay outside the gene matches. In DNA form, the CDR3 reads TGTGCCAGCAGCGCCTTTCCAACCGGGACAGGGGACCTCTATGGCTACACCTTC. Protein: CASSAFPTGTGDLYGYTF. The complete variable domain, with remaining parts taken from reference TRBV9 and TRBJ1-2, reads DSGVTQTPKHLITATGQRVTLRCSPRSGDLSVYWYQQSLDQGLQFLIQYYNGEERAKGNILERFSAQQFPDLHSELNLSSLELGDSALYFCASSAFPTGTGDLYGYTFGSGTRLTVV.

The chain combines TRBV12-5 with TRBJ1-1; possible D gene TRBD1, 6 bases. Trimming pared 3 bases from V and 5 bases from J, leaving 19 bases between. The CDR3 extends over 16 amino acids. Germline CDR1 is LGHNT and CDR2 is FRNRAP. The CDR3 sequence is CASGLGGGTGGTEAFF. The CDR3 region has the DNA TGTGCTAGTGGTTTAGGGGGAGGGACTGGGGGAACTGAAGCTTTCTTT.

V and J are TRBV5-8 and TRBJ2-3; 12 nucleotides line up with TRBD1. The CDR3 is 17 residues long. Germline V gene data show CDR1 as SGHTS and CDR2 as YDEGEE. Trimming at V came to 4 bases and at J to 3 bases, leaving 9 bases not matched to a gene. The CDR3: CASSRRRDRGRTDTQYF. The CDR3 DNA reads TGTGCCAGCAGCCGCAGACGGGACAGGGGGCGGACAGATACGCAGTATTTT.

V and J are TRBV6-6 and TRBJ1-2, with a possible D match to TRBD1 (5 bases). V was clipped by 5 bases and J by 6 bases, with 10 bases between them. Germline V gene sequence: CDR1 MNHNY, CDR2 SVGAGI (reference sequence). The CDR3 has 12 amino acids. In nucleotides, the CDR3 is TGTGCCAGCAGTGACAGTCGCGATGGCTACACCTTC. Amino acid sequence: CASSDSRDGYTF.

Ten or more counts support this clone. The chain employs TRBV9 and TRBJ2-1; weak D call: TRBD1 (6 bases). V was shortened by 9 bases and J by 2 bases, with 21 bases between the two germline ends. Germline loops: CDR1 SGDLS, CDR2 YYNGEE. This CDR3 is built from 16 residues. This CDR3 reads CATAPGDARTYNEQFF. For the CDR3, the DNA is TGTGCCACCGCCCCAGGGGACGCCAGAACCTACAATGAGCAGTTCTTC.

This clone occurred once. This rearrangement joins TRBV5-4 to TRBJ2-2; no firm D call. CDR1 SGHNT and CDR2 YYREEE come from the germline V gene (reference sequence). The CDR3 is made up of 13 amino acids. The germline V and J ends were trimmed by 5 bases and 2 bases, with 7 bases remaining between them. The DNA of the CDR3 is TGTGCCAGCAGTCAGACTAACACCGGGGAGCTGTTTTTT. It encodes CASSQTNTGELFF.

This clone occurred a few times. J is TRBJ1-2 and V is TRBV7-6; 7 bases are a match to TRBD1. The CDR3 extends over 13 amino acids. Germline V gene lookup returns CDR1 SGHVS and CDR2 FNYEAQ. The V segment lost 5 bases and the J segment 8 bases; nucleotides outside the gene matches: 8. The CDR3 spells CASSAMDRSGYTF. The CDR3 DNA sequence: TGTGCCAGCAGCGCGATGGACAGGAGCGGCTACACCTTC.

V and J are TRBV13 and TRBJ1-1; 9 bases line up with TRBD1. Germline V gene data show CDR1 as PRHDT and CDR2 as FYEKMQ (reference sequence). The CDR3 consists of 15 residues. With 5 bases clipped from V and 3 bases from J, the junction kept 7 bases outside the gene matches. The CDR3 coding sequence is TGTGCCAGCAGCGACTACAGGGGGCGGGACACTGAAGCTTTCTTT. This gives the protein CASSDYRGRDTEAFF.

The chain carries TRBV19 and TRBJ1-1; 7 nucleotides line up with TRBD1. Germline CDR1 LNHDA, CDR2 SQIVND (reference sequence). This CDR3 contains 14 residues. V was pared by 7 bases and J by 3 bases, with 8 bases of the junction left unmatched. CDR3 region: CASKRGRQDTEAFF. DNA of the CDR3: TGTGCCAGTAAAAGGGGGCGACAGGACACTGAAGCTTTCTTT.

The chain combines TRBV5-1 with TRBJ2-1, with 9 bases matching TRBD2. V lost 2 bases to trimming and J lost 8 bases; unmatched junction nucleotides: 8. Germline CDR1 and CDR2: SGHRS and YFSETQ. The CDR3 is 15 residues long. CDR3 loop: CASSLTGLASDEQFF. The CDR3 DNA reads as TGCGCCAGCAGCTTAACGGGACTAGCTTCCGATGAGCAGTTCTTC. Supplemented by reference TRBV5-1 and TRBJ2-1, the full variable domain reads KAGVTQTPRYLIKTRGQQVTLSCSPISGHRSVSWYQQTPGQGLQFLFEYFSETQRNKGNFPGRFSGRQFSNSRSEMNVSTLELGDSALYLCASSLTGLASDEQFFGPGTRLTVL.

This chain joins TRBV10-3 and TRBJ1-1; D is perhaps TRBD1 (6 bases). Germline CDR1 and CDR2: ENHRY and SYGVKD. Trimming pared 3 bases from V and 1 base from J, leaving 12 bases between. This CDR3 has 15 residues. In DNA, the CDR3 is TGTGCCATCAGTGACCGGAGCAGGGGGAACACTGAAGCTTTCTTT. Translating it yields CAISDRSRGNTEAFF.

The rearrangement joins TRBV4-3 to TRBJ1-4; TRBD1 agrees at 7 bases. Germline trimming cut 0 bases from V and 7 bases from J; bases unmatched to any gene: 11. Germline assignment: CDR1 LGHNA and CDR2 YSLEER. This CDR3 comprises 17 residues. This chain's CDR3 is CASSQEPGGVFTEKLFF. CDR3 coding DNA: TGCGCCAGCAGCCAAGAGCCAGGGGGAGTCTTTACTGAAAAACTGTTTTTT.

This clone showed up just a few times. V gene TRBV7-9 combines with J gene TRBJ1-1; D gene unclear. This CDR3 is built from 12 residues. Trimming removed 1 base at V and 5 bases at J, with 5 bases between. Germline-derived CDR1 and CDR2 are SEHNR and FQNEAQ (reference sequence). CDR3 in DNA: TGTGCCAGCAGCTTAGGCCTAACTGAAGCTTTCTTT. Its translation: CASSLGLTEAFF.